A single TCR beta chain is shown here with its context. Its antigen is not known. Free of recent acute infections or vaccinations, the donors were healthy HIV-negative adults. The data originate from a study of shared clonotypes between healthy human individuals. Study results and caveats: Non-shared clonotypes had lower generation probabilities than clonotypes shared by all four sorted-subset donors.

Per the original data handling: ImmunoSEQ output lacked quality scores and full-length reads, limiting matched filtering. Only in-frame clones appear in the TCRdb table, and some are missing; sequencing was by immunoSEQ multiplex PCR. The V and J calls and clone size come from that table; D and trimming were worked out from the DNA. This sample has roughly 2.5 million clones, with about 92% found just once. This CDR3 is 13 amino acids long. From germline, CDR1 is ENHRY and CDR2 SYGVKD. V lost 4 bases and J 4 bases, leaving 10 bases between the germline ends. The TCR comes from a man younger than 35 in good health. Sequencing was performed on naive CD4+ T cells sorted from blood. The subset denotes: CD45RA+ positively selected. The V and J genes are TRBV10-3 and TRBJ1-1, with a tentative D call TRBD1 (6 bases). CDR3 nucleotides: TGTGCCATCAGTGTGAAAGGGGGCACTGAAGCTTTCTTT. This sequence encodes CAISVKGGTEAFF.